The clone carrying this T cell receptor (beta chain) was picked up one time. The antigen is undetermined. The data were produced by immunoSEQ multiplex PCR, yet TCRdb's version contains in-frame clones alone and is incomplete. Among about 2 million clones listed, approximately 94% were seen once. Trimming cost V 0 bases and J 10 bases, with 16 bases left between them. CDR3 length: 16 amino acids. Germline values: CDR1 SGHDN, CDR2 FVKESK. Cells designated naive CD8 were CD45RO-negative and were positively selected for CCR7, with terminally differentiated effector memory CD45RA+ cells excluded. Donors, without exception, were Caucasian adults residing in Nashville, Tennessee. The data were taken from a study of shared clonotypes between healthy human individuals. Whole-study findings and limits: Generation of non-shared clonotypes was less probable than generation of clonotypes shared by all four donors. Deeper or shallower sequencing was expected to change how clonotypes are shared among donors.

The chain uses TRBV14 and TRBJ1-6; possible D gene TRBD1, 6 bases. This TCR was recovered from a young man in good health. The sequencing sample was made of naive CD8+ T cells sorted from blood. CDR3 in DNA: TGTGCCAGCAGCCAAGACCACAGGGAGCAAGGATCACCCCTCCACTTT. Translated: CASSQDHREQGSPLHF.